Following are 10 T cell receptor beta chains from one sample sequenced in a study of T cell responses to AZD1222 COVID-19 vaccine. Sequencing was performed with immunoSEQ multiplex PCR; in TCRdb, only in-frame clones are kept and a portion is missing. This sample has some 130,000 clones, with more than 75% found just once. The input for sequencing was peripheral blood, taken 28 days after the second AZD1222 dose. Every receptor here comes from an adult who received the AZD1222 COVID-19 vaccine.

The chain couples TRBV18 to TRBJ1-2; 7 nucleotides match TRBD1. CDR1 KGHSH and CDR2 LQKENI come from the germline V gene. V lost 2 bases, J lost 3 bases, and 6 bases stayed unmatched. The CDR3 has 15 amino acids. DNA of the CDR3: TGTGCCAGCTCACCAAGCCGAGGGACAGACTATGGCTACACCTTC. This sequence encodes CASSPSRGTDYGYTF.

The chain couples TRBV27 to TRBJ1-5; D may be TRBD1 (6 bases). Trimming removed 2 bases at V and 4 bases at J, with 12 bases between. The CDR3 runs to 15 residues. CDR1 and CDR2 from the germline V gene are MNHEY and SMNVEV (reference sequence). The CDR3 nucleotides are TGTGCCAGCAGTTTACTCCAGGGGAATAATCAGCCCCAGCATTTT. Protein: CASSLLQGNNQPQHF.

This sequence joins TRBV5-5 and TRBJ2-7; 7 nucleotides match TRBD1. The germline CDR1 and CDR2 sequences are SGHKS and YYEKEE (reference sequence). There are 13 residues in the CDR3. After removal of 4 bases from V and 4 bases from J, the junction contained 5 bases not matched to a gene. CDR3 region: CASSPWTGYEQYF. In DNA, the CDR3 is TGTGCCAGCAGCCCATGGACAGGATACGAGCAGTACTTC.

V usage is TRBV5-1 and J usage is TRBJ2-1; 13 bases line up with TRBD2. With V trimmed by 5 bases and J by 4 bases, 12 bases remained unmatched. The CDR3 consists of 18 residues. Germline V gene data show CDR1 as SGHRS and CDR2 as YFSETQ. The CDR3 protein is CASSSKGGLAGTYNEQFF. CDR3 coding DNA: TGCGCCAGCAGTTCAAAGGGGGGACTAGCGGGAACTTACAATGAGCAGTTCTTC.

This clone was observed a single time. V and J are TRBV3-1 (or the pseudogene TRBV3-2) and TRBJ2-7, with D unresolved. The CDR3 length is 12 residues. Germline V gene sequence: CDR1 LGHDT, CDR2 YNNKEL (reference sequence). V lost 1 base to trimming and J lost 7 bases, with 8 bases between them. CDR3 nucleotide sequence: TGTGCCAGCAGCCAAGCTCGTGGGGAGCAGTACTTC. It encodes CASSQARGEQYF.

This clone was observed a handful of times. The CDR3, as DNA: TGTGCCAGCAGTCCACAGGGGGCGACGGACACCTTC. Translated, it gives CASSPQGATDTF. The rearrangement joins TRBV28 to TRBJ1-2; 9 bases agree with TRBD1. V lost 5 bases, J lost 12 bases, and 7 bases stayed unmatched. Germline V CDR1 and CDR2: MDHEN, SYDVKM. CDR3 length equals 12 residues.

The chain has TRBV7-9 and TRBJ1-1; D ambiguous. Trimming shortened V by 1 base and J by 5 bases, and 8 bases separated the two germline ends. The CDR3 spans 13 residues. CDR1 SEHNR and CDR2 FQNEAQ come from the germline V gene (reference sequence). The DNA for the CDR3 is TGTGCCAGCAGCTTAGGGTTTTCTACTGAAGCTTTCTTT. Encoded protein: CASSLGFSTEAFF.

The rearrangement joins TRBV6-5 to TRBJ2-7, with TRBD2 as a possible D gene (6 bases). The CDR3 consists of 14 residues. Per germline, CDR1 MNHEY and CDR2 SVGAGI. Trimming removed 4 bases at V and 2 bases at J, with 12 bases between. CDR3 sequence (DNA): TGTGCCAGCAGTTCCACGGGACTTACCTACGAGCAGTACTTC. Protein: CASSSTGLTYEQYF.

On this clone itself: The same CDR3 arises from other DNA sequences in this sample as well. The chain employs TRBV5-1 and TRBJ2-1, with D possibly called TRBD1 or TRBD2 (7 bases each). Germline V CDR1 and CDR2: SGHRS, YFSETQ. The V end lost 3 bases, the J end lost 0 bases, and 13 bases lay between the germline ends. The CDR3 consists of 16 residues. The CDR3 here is CASSSQGGPSYNEQFF. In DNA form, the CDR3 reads TGCGCCAGCAGCTCTCAGGGGGGGCCCTCCTACAATGAGCAGTTCTTC.

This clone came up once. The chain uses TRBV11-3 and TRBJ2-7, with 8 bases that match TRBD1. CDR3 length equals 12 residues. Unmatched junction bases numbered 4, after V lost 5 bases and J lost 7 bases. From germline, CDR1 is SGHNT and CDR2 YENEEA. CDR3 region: CASSPGGGEQYF. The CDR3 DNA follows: TGTGCCAGCAGCCCAGGGGGCGGGGAGCAGTACTTC.